This is a list of T cell receptor beta chains from one sample in a study of T cell responses to AZD1222 COVID-19 vaccine. Using immunoSEQ multiplex PCR, the repertoire was profiled, and TCRdb retains in-frame clones only, with some absent. This sample has around 75,000 clones, with about 88% found just once. Material: peripheral blood, obtained on day 0 of AZD1222 vaccination. The receptors derive from an adult in good health. Both conserved end residues are part of each CDR3. A D gene is named only where the DNA matches it firmly. Clone size is stated in some rows and not others, as once, few, many or a class when expanded.

clone size	D gene	J gene	V gene	CDR3 length	CDR3 protein	CDR3 DNA
NA	NA	TRBJ1-6	TRBV9	14	CASSVGWGNSPLHF	TGTGCCAGCAGCGTAGGATGGGGTAATTCACCCCTCCACTTT
NA	NA	TRBJ1-2	TRBV28	13	CAGKDSTSYGYTF	TGTGCCGGAAAGGACTCTACCAGTTATGGCTACACCTTC
NA	NA	TRBJ1-1	TRBV6-2/TRBV6-3	14	CASSYPGRGGEAFF	TGTGCCAGCAGTTACCCTGGAAGGGGGGGTGAAGCTTTCTTT
NA	NA	TRBJ2-1	TRBV7-8	13	CASSLEATTIQFF	TGTGCCAGCAGCTTAGAGGCGACTACCATACAGTTCTTC
NA	TRBD1	TRBJ1-5	TRBV6-6	16	CASSRNRGESNQPQHF	TGTGCCAGCAGTCGTAACAGGGGTGAAAGCAATCAGCCCCAGCATTTT
NA	NA	TRBJ1-2	TRBV10-3	12	CAISEAVYGYTF	TGTGCCATCAGTGAGGCGGTCTATGGCTACACCTTC
NA	NA	TRBJ1-2	TRBV3-1/TRBV3-2	12	CASSQGRHGYTF	TGTGCCAGCAGCCAAGGCAGACATGGCTACACCTTC
many	NA	TRBJ1-1	TRBV16	16	CASSQYVAGRDTEAFF	TGTGCCAGCAGCCAATATGTCGCAGGCCGAGACACTGAAGCTTTCTTT
NA	NA	TRBJ2-3	TRBV5-1	14	CASSRTGDTDTQYF	TGCGCCAGCAGCCGAACCGGGGACACAGATACGCAGTATTTT
NA	NA	TRBJ1-2	TRBV9	16	CASSPHLDSTGFAYTF	TGTGCCAGCAGCCCCCACTTAGACTCAACCGGCTTTGCCTACACCTTC
NA	NA	TRBJ2-5	TRBV3-1/TRBV3-2	17	CASSQEITTERAETQYF	TGTGCCAGCAGCCAAGAGATAACTACTGAAAGGGCGGAGACCCAGTACTTC
NA	TRBD1	TRBJ2-3	TRBV18	15	CASSPGQGTTDTQYF	TGTGCCAGCTCACCCGGACAGGGGACGACAGATACGCAGTATTTT
once	NA	TRBJ2-2	TRBV3-1/TRBV3-2	15	CASSQRHLGAGELFF	TGTGCCAGCAGCCAGAGACACCTGGGGGCCGGGGAGCTGTTTTTT
NA	NA	TRBJ1-1	TRBV25-1	13	CASSEGWNTEAFF	TGTGCCAGCAGTGAGGGGTGGAACACTGAAGCTTTCTTT
once	NA	TRBJ1-5	TRBV27	19	CASSLNPGGMGFSNQPQHF	TGTGCCAGCAGTTTGAACCCCGGGGGCATGGGCTTTAGCAATCAGCCCCAGCATTTT
NA	NA	TRBJ1-2	TRBV10-3	10	CAISNYGYTF	TGTGCCATCTCTAACTATGGCTACACCTTC
NA	NA	TRBJ2-7	TRBV28	16	CASSSGRGNRAYEQYF	TGTGCCAGCAGCTCGGGTCGAGGGAATCGGGCCTACGAGCAGTACTTC
NA	TRBD2	TRBJ2-3	TRBV7-2	12	CASGLPGLAEYF	TGTGCCAGCGGGTTACCGGGACTAGCGGAGTATTTT
once	NA	TRBJ1-1	TRBV18	15	CASSPPGHVDTEAFF	TGTGCCAGCTCACCTCCGGGACATGTCGATACTGAAGCTTTCTTT
few	TRBD2	TRBJ2-5	TRBV6-5	15	CASSPLKSGDETQYF	TGTGCCAGCAGTCCTCTGAAGAGCGGGGACGAGACCCAGTACTTC
NA	NA	TRBJ2-4	TRBV30	12	CAWSPDPNIQYF	TGTGCCTGGAGTCCCGACCCAAACATTCAGTACTTC
NA	NA	TRBJ1-2	TRBV6-5	12	CASSFNNYGYTF	TGTGCCAGCAGCTTTAATAACTATGGCTACACCTTC
NA	TRBD2	TRBJ2-2	TRBV15	18	CATSRDTLAGGLTGELFF	TGTGCCACCAGCAGAGATACCCTAGCGGGGGGCCTCACCGGGGAGCTGTTTTTT
NA	NA	TRBJ1-1	TRBV3-1/TRBV3-2	17	CASSQERVTDMNTEAFF	TGTGCCAGCAGCCAGGAAAGGGTGACAGATATGAACACTGAAGCTTTCTTT
few	NA	TRBJ1-1	TRBV28	16	CASPPAPGAGNTEAFF	TGTGCCAGCCCGCCCGCCCCAGGGGCCGGGAACACTGAAGCTTTCTTT
NA	NA	TRBJ1-6	TRBV7-2	14	CASSLDRYNSPLHF	TGTGCCAGCAGCTTAGATAGGTATAATTCACCCCTCCACTTT
NA	TRBD2	TRBJ2-7	TRBV6-5	13	CASKRGVSYEQYF	TGTGCCAGCAAGCGGGGGGTGTCCTACGAGCAGTACTTC